This is a list of T cell receptor beta chains from one sample in a study of shared clonotypes between healthy human individuals. The assay was immunoSEQ multiplex PCR, and TCRdb's table has in-frame clones only and misses some. This table holds about 1.9 million clones, 85% to 95% found once. Specimen: naive CD8+ T cells from PBMCs. These receptors were obtained from a man between 18 and 29 years old in good health. Some clones in this sample may be carry-over from other donors' samples. Both conserved end residues are part of each CDR3. A D gene is named only where the DNA matches it firmly. Some rows have no size entry. The others give once, few or many, or a class for an expanded clone.

>TRBJ2-1|TRBV29-1|-|-
CSVEFGYNEQFF
TGCAGCGTTGAATTTGGGTACAATGAGCAGTTCTTC
>TRBJ2-1|TRBV6-5|once|-
CASSYVGSNNEQFF
TGTGCCAGCAGTTACGTGGGCAGTAATAATGAGCAGTTCTTC
>TRBJ2-7|TRBV28|-|-
CASSTGHSSSYEQYF
TGTGCCAGCAGCACGGGACACTCCAGCTCCTACGAGCAGTACTTC
>TRBJ1-1|TRBV9|-|-
CASQPAVNTEAFF
TGTGCCAGCCAGCCGGCCGTGAACACTGAAGCTTTCTTT
>TRBJ2-7|TRBV4-1|-|-
CASSHPRVGSYEQYF
TGCGCCAGCAGCCACCCAAGGGTCGGCTCCTACGAGCAGTACTTC
>TRBJ1-5|TRBV9|-|-
CASSVRGPGQPQHF
TGTGCCAGCAGCGTACGGGGGCCCGGTCAGCCCCAGCATTTT
>TRBJ1-1|TRBV5-4|-|-
CASSSKWGADTEAFF
TGTGCCAGCAGCTCAAAATGGGGGGCAGACACTGAAGCTTTCTTT
>TRBJ2-2|TRBV2|-|-
CASSEGVVNTGELFF
TGTGCCAGCAGTGAAGGGGTAGTAAACACCGGGGAGCTGTTTTTT
>TRBJ2-7|TRBV4-1|once|-
CASSAPGYPGGEQYF
TGCGCCAGCAGCGCCCCGGGATATCCCGGCGGGGAGCAGTACTTC
>TRBJ2-2|TRBV2|-|-
CASSERRWTGELFF
TGTGCCAGCAGTGAAAGGCGTTGGACCGGGGAGCTGTTTTTT
>TRBJ1-5|TRBV28|-|TRBD1
CASARGQVYSNQPQHF
TGTGCCAGTGCGAGGGGACAGGTCTATAGCAATCAGCCCCAGCATTTT
>TRBJ2-7|TRBV27|once|-
CASSLFVTPADEQYF
TGTGCCAGCAGTTTATTTGTGACTCCCGCTGACGAGCAGTACTTC
>TRBJ2-5|TRBV7-6|-|-
CASSSEAGRGLETQYF
TGTGCCAGCAGCTCGGAGGCGGGCAGGGGCCTCGAGACCCAGTACTTC